The entry below gives a single TCR beta chain sequence along with its context. The CDR3 has 13 amino acids. The V and J ends lost 5 bases and 6 bases respectively, with 11 bases between them. CDR1 is SNHLY and CDR2 is FYNNEI in the germline V gene. Treg sorting used a CD4+CD25+CD127-/low gate. One entry per CDR3 protein results from TCRdb running MiXCR on the 5' RACE reads. The data show roughly 30,000 distinct CDR3 sequences, with 27% seen just once and 2.3% held by the top ten. This sequence joins TRBV2 and TRBJ1-5, with D tentatively TRBD1 (6 bases). This sequence was found in a female donor with breast cancer. The material sequenced was tumor-infiltrating Tregs sorted from the breast tumor. The CDR3 is CASSIQGTQPQHF. The CDR3 region has the DNA TGTGCCAGCAGTATACAGGGCACTCAGCCCCAGCATTTT. Full variable domain (outside the CDR3, taken from reference TRBV2 and TRBJ1-5): EPEVTQTPSHQVTQMGQEVILRCVPISNHLYFYWYRQILGQKVEFLVSFYNNEISEKSEIFDDQFSVERPDGSNFTLKIRSTKLEDSAMYFCASSIQGTQPQHFGDGTRLSIL.